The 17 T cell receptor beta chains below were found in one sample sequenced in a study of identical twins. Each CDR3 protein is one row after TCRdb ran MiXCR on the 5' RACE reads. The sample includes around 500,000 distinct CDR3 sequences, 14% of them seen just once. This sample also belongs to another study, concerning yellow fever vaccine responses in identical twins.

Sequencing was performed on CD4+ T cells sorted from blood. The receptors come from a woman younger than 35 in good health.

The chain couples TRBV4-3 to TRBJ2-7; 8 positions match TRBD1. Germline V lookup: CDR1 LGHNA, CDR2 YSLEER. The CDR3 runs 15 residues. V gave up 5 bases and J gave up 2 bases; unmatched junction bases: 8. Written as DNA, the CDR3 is TGCGCCAGCAGCAGACACCGGGACAGGACCTACGAGCAGTACTTC. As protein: CASSRHRDRTYEQYF.

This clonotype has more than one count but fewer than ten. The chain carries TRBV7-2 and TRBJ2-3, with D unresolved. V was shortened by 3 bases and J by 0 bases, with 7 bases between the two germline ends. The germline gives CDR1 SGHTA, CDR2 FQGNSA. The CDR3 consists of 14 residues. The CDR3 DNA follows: TGTGCCAGCAGCTTCACCCAGAGCACAGATACGCAGTATTTT. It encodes CASSFTQSTDTQYF. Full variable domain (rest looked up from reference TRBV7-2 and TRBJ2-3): GAGVSQSPSNKVTEKGKDVELRCDPISGHTALYWYRQSLGQGLEFLIYFQGNSAPDKSGLPSDRFSAERTGGSVSTLTIQRTQQEDSAVYLCASSFTQSTDTQYFGPGTRLTVL.

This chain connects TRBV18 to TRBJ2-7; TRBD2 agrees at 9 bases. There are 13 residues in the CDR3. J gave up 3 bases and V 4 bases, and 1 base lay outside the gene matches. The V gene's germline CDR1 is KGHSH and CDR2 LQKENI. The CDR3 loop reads CASSQTSGYEQYF. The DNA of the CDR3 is TGTGCCAGCTCACAGACTAGCGGCTACGAGCAGTACTTC.

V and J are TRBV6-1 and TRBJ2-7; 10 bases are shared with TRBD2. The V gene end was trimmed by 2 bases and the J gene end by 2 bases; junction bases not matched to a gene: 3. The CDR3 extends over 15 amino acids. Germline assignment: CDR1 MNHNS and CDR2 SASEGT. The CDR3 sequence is CASSESSGGPYEQYF. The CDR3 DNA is TGTGCCAGCAGTGAATCTAGCGGGGGACCCTACGAGCAGTACTTC.

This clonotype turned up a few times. CDR3 sequence reads: CASSRGLAGEGYEQYF. CDR3 nucleotide sequence: TGTGCCAGCAGCCGGGGACTAGCGGGAGAAGGGTACGAGCAGTACTTC. The J gene is TRBJ2-7, the V gene TRBV12-3 or TRBV12-4, with 14 bases aligning to TRBD2. CDR3 length: 16 amino acids. V gave up 6 bases and J gave up 4 bases; unmatched junction bases: 8.

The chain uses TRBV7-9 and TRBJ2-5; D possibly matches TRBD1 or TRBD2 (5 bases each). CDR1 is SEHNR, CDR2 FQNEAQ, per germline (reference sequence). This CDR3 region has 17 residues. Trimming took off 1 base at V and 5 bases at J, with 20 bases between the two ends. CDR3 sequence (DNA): TGTGCCAGCAGCTTAGAGCTACCGGGACGGAATAGGGAGACCCAGTACTTC. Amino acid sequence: CASSLELPGRNRETQYF. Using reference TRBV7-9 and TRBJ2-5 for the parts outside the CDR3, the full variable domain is DTGVSQNPRHKITKRGQNVTFRCDPISEHNRLYWYRQTLGQGPEFLTYFQNEAQLEKSRLLSDRFSAERPKGSFSTLEIQRTEQGDSAMYLCASSLELPGRNRETQYFGPGTRLLVL.

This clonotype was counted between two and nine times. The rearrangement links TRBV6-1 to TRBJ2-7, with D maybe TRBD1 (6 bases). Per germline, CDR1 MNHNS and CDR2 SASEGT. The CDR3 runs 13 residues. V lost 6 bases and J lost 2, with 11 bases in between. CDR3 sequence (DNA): TGTGCCAGCAGGGGACATTCTCCCTACGAGCAGTACTTC. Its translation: CASRGHSPYEQYF.

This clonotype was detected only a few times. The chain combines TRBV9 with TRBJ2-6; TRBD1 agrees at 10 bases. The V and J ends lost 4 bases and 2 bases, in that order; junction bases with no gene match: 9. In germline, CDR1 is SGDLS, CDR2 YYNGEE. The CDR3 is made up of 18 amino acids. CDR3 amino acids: CASSPRDRGWTGANVLTF. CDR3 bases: TGTGCCAGCAGCCCTAGGGACAGGGGTTGGACTGGGGCCAACGTCCTGACTTTC.

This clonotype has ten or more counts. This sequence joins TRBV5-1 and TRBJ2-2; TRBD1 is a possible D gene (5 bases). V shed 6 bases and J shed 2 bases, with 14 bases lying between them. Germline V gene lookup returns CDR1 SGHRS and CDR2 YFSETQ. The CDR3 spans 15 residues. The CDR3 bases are TGCGCCAGCAACGGTTGGGGCGGTAACACCGGGGAGCTGTTTTTT. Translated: CASNGWGGNTGELFF.

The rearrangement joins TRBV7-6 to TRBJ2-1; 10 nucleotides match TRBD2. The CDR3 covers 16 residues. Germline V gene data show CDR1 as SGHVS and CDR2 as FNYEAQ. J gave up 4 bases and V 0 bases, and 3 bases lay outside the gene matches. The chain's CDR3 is CASSLAGTSAYNEQFF. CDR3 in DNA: TGTGCCAGCAGCTTAGCGGGGACTAGCGCATACAATGAGCAGTTCTTC.

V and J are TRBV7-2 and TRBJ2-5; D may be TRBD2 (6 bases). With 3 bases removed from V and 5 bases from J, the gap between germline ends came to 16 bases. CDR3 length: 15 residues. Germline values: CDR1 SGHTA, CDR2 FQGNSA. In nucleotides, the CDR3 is TGTGCCAGCAGCTTGGAAGGGAGGAAGGGTGAGACCCAGTACTTC. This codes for CASSLEGRKGETQYF.

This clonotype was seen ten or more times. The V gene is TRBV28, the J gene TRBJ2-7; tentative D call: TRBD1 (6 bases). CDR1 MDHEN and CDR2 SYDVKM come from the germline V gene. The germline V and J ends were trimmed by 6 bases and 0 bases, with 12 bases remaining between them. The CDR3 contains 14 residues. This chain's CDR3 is CASSLQGSSYEQYF. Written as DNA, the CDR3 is TGTGCCAGCAGCCTTCAGGGGTCCTCCTACGAGCAGTACTTC.

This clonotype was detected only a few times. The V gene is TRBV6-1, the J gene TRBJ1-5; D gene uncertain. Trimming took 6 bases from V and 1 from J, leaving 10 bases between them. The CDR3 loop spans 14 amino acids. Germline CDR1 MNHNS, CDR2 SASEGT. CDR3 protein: CASSRISSNQPQHF. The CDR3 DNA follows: TGTGCCAGCAGCCGAATCTCGAGCAATCAGCCCCAGCATTTT.

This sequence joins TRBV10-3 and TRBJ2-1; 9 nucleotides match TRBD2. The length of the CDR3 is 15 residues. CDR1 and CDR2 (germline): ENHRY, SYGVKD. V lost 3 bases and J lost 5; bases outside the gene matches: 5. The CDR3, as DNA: TGTGCCATCAGTGATCTAGCGGGACCCCACAATGAGCAGTTCTTC. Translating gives CAISDLAGPHNEQFF.

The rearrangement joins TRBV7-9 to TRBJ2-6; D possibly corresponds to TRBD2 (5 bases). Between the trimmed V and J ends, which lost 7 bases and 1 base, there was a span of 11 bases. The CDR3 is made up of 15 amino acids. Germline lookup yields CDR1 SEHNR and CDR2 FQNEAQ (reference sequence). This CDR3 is CASMLGVSGANVLTF. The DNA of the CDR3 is TGTGCCAGCATGCTCGGGGTTTCTGGGGCCAACGTCCTGACTTTC.

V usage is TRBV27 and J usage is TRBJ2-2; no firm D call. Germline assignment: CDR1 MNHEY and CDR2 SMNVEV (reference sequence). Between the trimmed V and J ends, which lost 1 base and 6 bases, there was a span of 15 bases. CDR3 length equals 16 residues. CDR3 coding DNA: TGTGCCAGCAGTTTATTGGCTAGTCCTAGGGCCGGGGAGCTGTTTTTT. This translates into CASSLLASPRAGELFF.

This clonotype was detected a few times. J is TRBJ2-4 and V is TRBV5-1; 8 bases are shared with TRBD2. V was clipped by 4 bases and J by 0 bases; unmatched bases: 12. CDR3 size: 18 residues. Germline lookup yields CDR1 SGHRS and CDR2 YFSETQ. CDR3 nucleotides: TGCGCCAGCAGCCGCGAACTACTAGCGGAGCTAGCCAAAAACATTCAGTACTTC. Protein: CASSRELLAELAKNIQYF.